This TCR beta chain comes out of a study of cytomegalovirus exposure and HLA in healthy donors. These donors were members of the approximately 110-subject validation cohort, a group separate from the roughly 670-subject first cohort. Study results and caveats: There were some public TCRs occurring in many donors, but most TCR sequences were rare. With high specificity and sensitivity, the classifier reportedly diagnosed cytomegalovirus status.

Concerning this clone: Its cognate antigen is unknown.

Assay used: immunoSEQ multiplex PCR; TCRdb lists only in-frame clones, some missing. The sample holds under 150,000 clones; around 88% are singletons and the top ten take just under 8%. The V gene end was trimmed by 3 bases and the J gene end by 5 bases; junction bases not matched to a gene: 4. The CDR3 has 14 amino acids. The germline V gene has CDR1 KGHSH and CDR2 LQKENI. The TCR originated in a woman aged 18-30 years in good health and CMV-seropositive. The chain links TRBV18 to TRBJ1-5, with 7 bases that match TRBD1. Sample: PBMCs. DNA for the CDR3: TGTGCCAGCTCACCCGACAGGGTATATCAGCCCCAGCATTTT. This encodes CASSPDRVYQPQHF.